This TCR beta chain was documented in a study of T cells in localized non-small cell lung cancer. Study findings and constraints: The study found T cell clonality highest in uninvolved adjacent lung, above tumor.

With V trimmed by 8 bases and J by 4 bases, 15 bases remained unmatched. The length of the CDR3 is 17 residues. The germline V gene has CDR1 MNHGY and CDR2 SAAAGT. This table comes from immunoSEQ multiplex PCR, and its TCRdb copy is limited to in-frame clones, with some not included. The sample shows about 1,500 clones, around 26% of them seen only once. On this clone itself: Its matching antigen is unknown.

The receptor comes from a male donor aged 60 or older with stage I squamous cell lung carcinoma. The V call is TRBV6-8, the J call TRBJ1-5, with 9 bases matching TRBD1. Sample: normal lung tissue next to the tumor, taken before any cancer treatment. The CDR3 nucleotides read TGTGCCAGCCTAGGGTCCATGAGACAGGGGGGAAATCAGCCCCAGCATTTT. Translating gives CASLGSMRQGGNQPQHF.